These 30 T cell receptor beta chains originate from one sample sequenced in a study of shared clonotypes between healthy human individuals. Naive CD8 isolation took CD45RO-negative cells positively selected for CCR7 and excluded terminally differentiated effector memory CD45RA+ cells. TCRdb's copy holds only in-frame clones and misses some; the assay was immunoSEQ multiplex PCR. Of about 2 million clones in the sample, around 96% were seen once. The material sequenced was naive CD8+ T cells sorted from blood. All receptors come from a man aged 18-30 years in good health.

The chain combines TRBV11-2 with TRBJ2-2; D gene ambiguous. The V and J ends lost 4 bases and 9 bases respectively, with 9 bases between them. The CDR3 totals 12 residues. Germline CDR1 is SGHAT and CDR2 is FQNNGV. The CDR3 nucleotides read TGTGCCAGCAGCTCCCCGGCGCGGGAGCTGTTTTTT. It encodes CASSSPARELFF.

The CDR3 DNA reads as TGTGCCAGCAGCCCTAGCGGAGTTTTCCAAGAGACCCAGTACTTC. It yields the protein CASSPSGVFQETQYF. The chain joins TRBV7-9 to TRBJ2-5; the match to TRBD2 covers 7 bases. Trimming removed 5 bases from V and 1 base from J; junction bases left unmatched: 7. Germline values: CDR1 SEHNR, CDR2 FQNEAQ (reference sequence). The CDR3 runs to 15 residues.

The chain recombines TRBV13 with TRBJ2-7; the D is unclear. This CDR3 has 13 residues. Germline V gene lookup returns CDR1 PRHDT and CDR2 FYEKMQ (reference sequence). With 5 bases removed from V and 5 bases from J, the gap between germline ends came to 13 bases. CDR3 nucleotides: TGTGCCAGCAGCCCCTCCATTGGGGACGAGCAGTACTTC. Its protein product is CASSPSIGDEQYF.

This clone appeared a single time. The rearrangement uses TRBV11-2 and TRBJ2-3; D may be TRBD1 or TRBD2 (5 bases each). CDR1 SGHAT and CDR2 FQNNGV come from the germline V gene. V was clipped by 5 bases and J by 4 bases, with 16 bases between them. The CDR3 length is 15 residues. The CDR3 bases are TGTGCCAGCAGCCAGGGACCTACAGCACCAGATACGCAGTATTTT. The encoded protein is CASSQGPTAPDTQYF.

CDR3 residues: CASSPPKPEKLFF. CDR3 coding DNA: TGTGCCAGCTCACCACCGAAACCCGAAAAACTGTTTTTT. The chain combines TRBV18 with TRBJ1-4, with D unclear. Per the germline V gene, CDR1 is KGHSH and CDR2 is LQKENI. This CDR3 comprises 13 residues. The V gene lost 0 bases and the J gene lost 8 bases, with 7 bases spanning the gap.

The chain joins TRBV7-2 to TRBJ2-1; weak D call: TRBD2 (6 bases). CDR1 is SGHTA and CDR2 is FQGNSA in the germline V gene. The CDR3 totals 15 residues. Trimming removed 5 bases from V and 5 bases from J, with 16 bases in between. CDR3 protein: CASSPGGSMDNEQFF. The CDR3 DNA follows: TGTGCCAGCAGCCCAGGAGGGAGCATGGACAATGAGCAGTTCTTC.

V usage is TRBV7-9 and J usage is TRBJ2-1; unclear D gene. The germline V gene encodes CDR1 SEHNR and CDR2 FQNEAQ (reference sequence). The CDR3 has 15 residues. Trimming took 5 bases from V and 3 from J, leaving 14 bases between them. For the CDR3, the DNA is TGTGCCAGCAGCCTTCCGCGTGTAAACTACAATGAGCAGTTCTTC. Protein sequence: CASSLPRVNYNEQFF. Looking up the rest from reference TRBV7-9 and TRBJ2-1 gives the full variable domain: DTGVSQNPRHKITKRGQNVTFRCDPISEHNRLYWYRQTLGQGPEFLTYFQNEAQLEKSRLLSDRFSAERPKGSFSTLEIQRTEQGDSAMYLCASSLPRVNYNEQFFGPGTRLTVL.

The chain has TRBV19 and TRBJ1-1, with D perhaps matching TRBD1 (5 bases). This CDR3 has 16 residues. Deletions cut 3 bases from V and 1 base from J, with 15 bases between. Per the germline V gene, CDR1 is LNHDA and CDR2 is SQIVND (reference sequence). Here the CDR3 reads CASSMMGEGENTEAFF. The CDR3 DNA follows: TGTGCCAGTAGTATGATGGGGGAAGGGGAGAACACTGAAGCTTTCTTT.

V gene TRBV4-1 combines with J gene TRBJ2-7, with 14 bases fitting TRBD2. Germline lookup yields CDR1 MGHRA and CDR2 YSYEKL. The CDR3 covers 18 residues. V dropped 4 bases and J dropped 0; count of bases not matched to a gene: 8. As DNA, the CDR3 is TGCGCCAGCAGCCTAAGACTAGCGGGAGGGCCGAGCTCCTACGAGCAGTACTTC. Protein sequence: CASSLRLAGGPSSYEQYF.

This chain joins TRBV7-8 and TRBJ2-5; D remains ambiguous. V lost 1 base, J lost 5 bases, and 5 bases lay in between. CDR1 is SGHVS and CDR2 is FQNEAQ in the germline V gene. The CDR3 sequence is 12 residues long. The CDR3 here is CASSLESETQYF. DNA of the CDR3: TGTGCCAGCAGCTTAGAATCTGAGACCCAGTACTTC.

This clone was recorded only once. The identical CDR3 is also encoded by other nucleotide sequences in the sample. V is TRBV7-9 and J is TRBJ2-7; no firm D call. Trimming removed 3 bases from V and 1 base from J, with 4 bases in between. CDR1 and CDR2 from the germline V gene are SEHNR and FQNEAQ (reference sequence). The CDR3 is 12 amino acids. CDR3 residues: CASSFSSYEQYF. The CDR3 DNA sequence: TGTGCCAGCAGCTTCTCATCCTACGAGCAGTACTTC.

The chain uses TRBV25-1 and TRBJ2-5; a weak D match, TRBD2 (6 bases). The CDR3 loop spans 13 amino acids. Germline loops: CDR1 MGHDK, CDR2 SYGVNS. Trimming took off 10 bases at V and 5 bases at J, with 17 bases between the two ends. The CDR3 bases are TGTGCCACGCAAACGGGAGCATTGGAGACCCAGTACTTC. It codes for CATQTGALETQYF.

This sequence joins TRBV27 and TRBJ2-7, with D hard to call. With 5 bases removed from V and 3 bases from J, the gap between germline ends came to 11 bases. The germline gives CDR1 MNHEY, CDR2 SMNVEV (reference sequence). The CDR3 contains 13 residues. CDR3 loop: CASSNFPGYEQYF. DNA for the CDR3: TGTGCCAGCAGTAACTTTCCAGGCTACGAGCAGTACTTC.

CDR3 protein: CASSRTLAGQLTDTQYF. The CDR3, as DNA: TGCGCCAGCAGCAGAACACTAGCGGGCCAACTCACAGATACGCAGTATTTT. The V call is TRBV5-1, the J call TRBJ2-3, with 9 positions matching TRBD2. The CDR3 length is 17 residues. V was clipped by 4 bases and J by 2 bases; unmatched bases: 11. CDR1 and CDR2 (germline): SGHRS, YFSETQ.

This clone was counted a few times. The chain combines TRBV29-1 with TRBJ1-2; no clear D gene. The CDR3 covers 9 residues. Germline V gene data show CDR1 as SQVTM and CDR2 as ANQGSEA. V gave up 8 bases and J gave up 7 bases, with 8 bases separating them. The CDR3 region is CSPRGGYTF. The CDR3, as DNA: TGCAGCCCCCGAGGTGGCTACACCTTC.

This chain connects TRBV7-9 to TRBJ2-7; 8 nucleotides match TRBD2. V was pared by 4 bases and J by 2 bases, with 10 bases of the junction left unmatched. This CDR3 comprises 16 residues. The germline V gene has CDR1 SEHNR and CDR2 FQNEAQ (reference sequence). DNA of the CDR3: TGTGCCAGCAGCTCCGGGGGGGGCCCCGGGCCCTACGAGCAGTACTTC. Translating it yields CASSSGGGPGPYEQYF.

V and J are TRBV30 and TRBJ2-7, with D possibly matching TRBD2 (5 bases). Trimming shortened V by 2 bases and J by 0 bases, and 8 bases separated the two germline ends. Germline values: CDR1 GTSNPN, CDR2 SVGIG (reference sequence). There are 13 residues in the CDR3. Written as DNA, the CDR3 is TGTGCCTGGAGTCCTGACTACTCCTACGAGCAGTACTTC. It is translated as CAWSPDYSYEQYF.

Points on this clone: Other DNA sequences of this sample code for an identical CDR3. The chain employs TRBV5-1 and TRBJ2-7; 10 positions agree with TRBD1. Germline trimming cut 3 bases from V and 3 bases from J; bases unmatched to any gene: 6. Germline V gene sequence: CDR1 SGHRS, CDR2 YFSETQ. The CDR3 spans 15 residues. CDR3 DNA sequence: TGCGCCAGCAGCTCACCGGGACAGGGGAGCTACGAGCAGTACTTC. Encoded protein: CASSSPGQGSYEQYF. Supplemented by reference TRBV5-1 and TRBJ2-7, the full variable domain reads KAGVTQTPRYLIKTRGQQVTLSCSPISGHRSVSWYQQTPGQGLQFLFEYFSETQRNKGNFPGRFSGRQFSNSRSEMNVSTLELGDSALYLCASSSPGQGSYEQYFGPGTRLTVT.

Comments on this clone: Other DNA sequences in this specimen translate into the identical CDR3. The V gene is TRBV10-3, the J gene TRBJ1-5; D gene unclear. Trimming took 0 bases from V and 4 from J, leaving 4 bases between them. Germline CDR1 ENHRY, CDR2 SYGVKD. There are 13 residues in the CDR3. Here the CDR3 reads CAISESGNQPQHF. The CDR3, as DNA: TGTGCCATCAGTGAGTCGGGGAATCAGCCCCAGCATTTT.

This rearrangement joins TRBV28 to TRBJ1-5; D is unresolved. CDR1 is MDHEN, CDR2 SYDVKM, per germline. Deletions cut 6 bases from V and 4 bases from J, with 25 bases between. The CDR3 runs 18 residues. This CDR3 is CASSSMVEEEVLNQPQHF. CDR3 DNA: TGTGCCAGCAGCTCGATGGTTGAGGAGGAAGTCCTGAATCAGCCCCAGCATTTT.

The CDR3 region is CASSSLYSNQPQHF. The CDR3 nucleotides read TGTGCCAGCAGTTCGCTTTATAGCAATCAGCCCCAGCATTTT. The J gene is TRBJ1-5, the V gene TRBV28; unclear D gene. CDR1 is MDHEN and CDR2 is SYDVKM in the germline V gene. The CDR3 contains 14 residues. Trimming cost V 4 bases and J 0 bases, with 7 bases left between them.

A word on this clone: Germline and junction disagree at one end, which may indicate a read error. V and J are TRBV5-6 and TRBJ1-5; D may be TRBD1 (5 bases). CDR1 is SGHDT, CDR2 YYEEEE, per germline. The CDR3 covers 14 residues. The CDR3 spells CASSPWTGDQAQHF. The CDR3 DNA follows: TGTGCCAGCAGCCCGTGGACGGGGGATCAGGCCCAGCATTTT.

The chain links TRBV27 to TRBJ1-2; the D gene is possibly TRBD1 (5 bases). Germline-derived CDR1 and CDR2 are MNHEY and SMNVEV (reference sequence). The CDR3 loop spans 15 amino acids. V shed 6 bases and J shed 8 bases, with 22 bases lying between them. In nucleotides, the CDR3 is TGTGCCAGCAGCCAGCTCGGCGGGGGTTCGTGGGGCTACACCTTC. Its translation is CASSQLGGGSWGYTF.

The chain joins TRBV27 to TRBJ1-1; D gene unclear. The germline V gene encodes CDR1 MNHEY and CDR2 SMNVEV (reference sequence). V lost 5 bases, J lost 4 bases, and 14 bases lay in between. This CDR3 is 14 amino acids long. CDR3 region: CASSLPVPSTEAFF. DNA of the CDR3: TGTGCCAGCAGTCTCCCGGTTCCGAGCACTGAAGCTTTCTTT.

The V call is TRBV7-2, the J call TRBJ1-1, with D hard to call. V shed 1 base and J shed 0 bases, with 6 bases lying between them. Germline-derived CDR1 and CDR2 are SGHTA and FQGNSA. This CDR3 is built from 14 residues. CDR3 sequence: CASSLGVVNTEAFF. Written as DNA, the CDR3 is TGTGCCAGCAGCTTAGGGGTCGTGAACACTGAAGCTTTCTTT.

The chain employs TRBV5-4 and TRBJ2-3, with D perhaps TRBD2 (6 bases). The V and J ends lost 0 bases and 1 base respectively, with 12 bases between them. Germline V gives CDR1 SGHNT, CDR2 YYREEE (reference sequence). This CDR3 contains 16 residues. The DNA of the CDR3 is TGTGCCAGCAGCTTGGCCGTGGCTAGCGGCACAGATACGCAGTATTTT. It yields the protein CASSLAVASGTDTQYF.

The chain recombines TRBV11-2 with TRBJ2-3; D is uncertain. Trimming pared 5 bases from V and 4 bases from J, leaving 10 bases between. Germline CDR1 SGHAT, CDR2 FQNNGV. CDR3 length: 13 amino acids. The CDR3 DNA is TGTGCCAGCAGCCCAGCCCCGCCAGATACGCAGTATTTT. Encoded protein: CASSPAPPDTQYF.

This chain uses TRBV27 with TRBJ1-5; D possibly corresponds to TRBD1 (5 bases). The CDR3 spans 14 residues. Deletions cut 5 bases from V and 6 bases from J, with 14 bases between. Germline loops: CDR1 MNHEY, CDR2 SMNVEV (reference sequence). This CDR3 is CASSPGTGGQPQHF. As DNA, the CDR3 is TGTGCCAGCAGTCCGGGGACGGGAGGTCAGCCCCAGCATTTT.

Comments on this clone: This CDR3 is also generated by other DNA sequences in the sample. The CDR3 nucleotides are TGTGCCAGCAGTTACGCGGGGGCCAACGTCCTGACTTTC. The encoded protein is CASSYAGANVLTF. The rearrangement joins TRBV6-5 to TRBJ2-6, with unresolved D. V was trimmed by 2 bases and J by 4 bases, leaving 3 bases between them. This CDR3 is 13 amino acids long. Per germline, CDR1 MNHEY and CDR2 SVGAGI.

To note about this clone: The sample has other DNA sequences that encode this CDR3 too. The genes are TRBV27 and TRBJ1-5, with D unresolved. There are 16 residues in the CDR3. V lost 6 bases to trimming and J lost 1 base, with 16 bases between them. Germline V gene lookup returns CDR1 MNHEY and CDR2 SMNVEV (reference sequence). CDR3 residues: CASSPSVGESNQPQHF. Here the CDR3 DNA reads TGTGCCAGCAGCCCCTCGGTCGGCGAAAGCAATCAGCCCCAGCATTTT.